The 14 T cell receptor beta chains given below trace back to one sample, sequenced in a study of blood T cell repertoires in COVID-19. TCRdb's table, derived via immunoSEQ multiplex PCR, lists solely in-frame clones and lacks some. The profile covers roughly 200,000 clones, with roughly 89% appearing a single time and approximately 2.5% taken by the ten largest. Specimen: PBMCs or T cells enriched from blood (not recorded which). These receptors came from a woman aged 40 to 55 with acute COVID-19.

The chain carries TRBV2 and TRBJ1-5; a weak D match, TRBD1 (5 bases). V lost 3 bases, J lost 3 bases, and 12 bases lay in between. The CDR3 sequence is 15 residues long. CDR1 and CDR2 from the germline V gene are SNHLY and FYNNEI. The CDR3 DNA sequence: TGTGCCAGCAGTGATGGGGGGACGGCCAATCAGCCCCAGCATTTT. This translates into CASSDGGTANQPQHF.

V gene TRBV19 combines with J gene TRBJ1-2; D may be TRBD1 (6 bases). The length of the CDR3 is 12 residues. Trimming removed 10 bases from V and 8 bases from J, with 17 bases in between. The germline gives CDR1 LNHDA, CDR2 SQIVND (reference sequence). The CDR3 sequence: CATKAPGVGYTF. CDR3 DNA: TGTGCCACCAAGGCCCCAGGGGTCGGCTACACCTTC.

The rearrangement joins TRBV19 to TRBJ1-5; TRBD1 is a possible D gene (6 bases). This CDR3 contains 13 residues. Trimming removed 4 bases from V and 2 bases from J, with 6 bases in between. Germline CDR1 is LNHDA and CDR2 is SQIVND (reference sequence). The DNA for the CDR3 is TGTGCCAGTAGTACAGGGGGCAATCAGCCCCAGCATTTT. Translation: CASSTGGNQPQHF.

This clone was detected only a few times. The chain carries TRBV5-4 and TRBJ2-1; D perhaps matches TRBD1 (5 bases). Trimming left V 0 bases short and J 6 bases short, with 10 bases between. Germline CDR1 reads SGHNT; CDR2 reads YYREEE (reference sequence). CDR3 size: 14 residues. Here the CDR3 reads CASSLVQGPNEQFF. Written as DNA, the CDR3 is TGTGCCAGCAGCTTGGTTCAGGGCCCCAATGAGCAGTTCTTC.

V is TRBV27 and J is TRBJ1-2; 7 positions match TRBD1. Losses at the gene ends were 6 bases for V and 2 bases for J; bases not matched to a gene: 9. Germline-derived CDR1 and CDR2 are MNHEY and SMNVEV (reference sequence). The CDR3 length is 15 residues. For the CDR3, the DNA is TGTGCCAGCAGAAGCGACAGGGACCTAAACTATGGCTACACCTTC. Translation: CASRSDRDLNYGYTF.

V is TRBV2 and J is TRBJ2-3; TRBD1 matches 8 bases. Trimming at V came to 3 bases and at J to 2 bases, leaving 7 bases not matched to a gene. In germline, CDR1 is SNHLY, CDR2 FYNNEI. The CDR3 is 16 residues long. The CDR3 coding sequence is TGTGCCAGCAGTGATGACCAGGACAGGGTCACAGATACGCAGTATTTT. It codes for CASSDDQDRVTDTQYF.

This clone was observed a single time. The chain employs TRBV5-4 and TRBJ1-6; D remains ambiguous. Germline values: CDR1 SGHNT, CDR2 YYREEE (reference sequence). CDR3 size: 15 residues. Trimming removed 4 bases at V and 7 bases at J, with 15 bases between. CDR3 nucleotide sequence: TGTGCCAGCAGCCCCGGAGGACGCTCCAATTCACCCCTCCACTTT. This translates into CASSPGGRSNSPLHF.

This chain uses TRBV2 with TRBJ2-7, with D perhaps matching TRBD2 (6 bases). CDR1 is SNHLY, CDR2 FYNNEI, per germline. This CDR3 has 14 residues. V gave up 4 bases and J gave up 0 bases, with 10 bases separating them. Written as DNA, the CDR3 is TGTGCCAGCAGTGGAGTCGGGAGCTCCTACGAGCAGTACTTC. As protein: CASSGVGSSYEQYF.

V is TRBV27 and J is TRBJ1-1; D gene uncertain. Germline loops: CDR1 MNHEY, CDR2 SMNVEV (reference sequence). V lost 8 bases and J lost 0, with 7 bases in between. The CDR3 has 12 residues. CDR3 sequence: CASGQMNTEAFF. CDR3 bases: TGTGCCAGCGGGCAGATGAACACTGAAGCTTTCTTT.

This clone appeared a single time. The chain uses TRBV6-5 and TRBJ2-1; 11 nucleotides match TRBD2. There are 14 residues in the CDR3. Germline V gene data show CDR1 as MNHEY and CDR2 as SVGAGI. J lost 8 bases, V lost 7 bases, and 7 bases had no gene match. CDR3 in amino acids: CASTRGTSGDEQFF. The CDR3 nucleotides read TGTGCCAGCACCAGAGGGACTAGCGGTGATGAGCAGTTCTTC.

The chain employs TRBV3-1 (or the pseudogene TRBV3-2) and TRBJ2-1, with 8 bases identical to TRBD2. The ends lost 3 bases at V and 11 bases at J; junction bases unmatched: 18. The CDR3 totals 17 residues. Germline values: CDR1 LGHDT, CDR2 YNNKEL (reference sequence). The CDR3, as DNA: TGTGCCAGCAGCCAGGAGGGGGGTAGCGGGGCATTCTTTAAGCAGTTCTTC. This sequence encodes CASSQEGGSGAFFKQFF.

V gene TRBV11-2 combines with J gene TRBJ1-3, with D hard to call. V gave up 1 base and J gave up 0 bases, with 10 bases separating them. The CDR3 loop spans 16 amino acids. Germline CDR1 reads SGHAT; CDR2 reads FQNNGV. CDR3 region: CASSLGERNSGNTIYF. The CDR3 bases are TGTGCCAGCAGCTTAGGGGAGCGAAACTCTGGAAACACCATATATTTT.

CDR3 in DNA: TGTGCCAGCAGCCCCCTTAGCGGGAGAAACCACGAGCAGTACTTC. It codes for CASSPLSGRNHEQYF. The chain joins TRBV9 to TRBJ2-7, with TRBD2 matching over 9 bases. The J segment lost 5 bases and the V segment lost 4 bases, leaving 10 bases of the junction unmatched. This CDR3 is built from 15 residues. Germline V CDR1 and CDR2: SGDLS, YYNGEE.

DNA of the CDR3: TGTGCCAGCAGCGTTGGCCTAGCGGTCACAGATACGCAGTATTTT. This codes for CASSVGLAVTDTQYF. This rearrangement joins TRBV9 to TRBJ2-3; 7 positions match TRBD2. Germline CDR1 reads SGDLS; CDR2 reads YYNGEE. The J segment lost 2 bases and the V segment lost 2 bases, leaving 5 bases of the junction unmatched. There are 15 residues in the CDR3. Supplemented by reference TRBV9 and TRBJ2-3, the full variable domain reads DSGVTQTPKHLITATGQRVTLRCSPRSGDLSVYWYQQSLDQGLQFLIQYYNGEERAKGNILERFSAQQFPDLHSELNLSSLELGDSALYFCASSVGLAVTDTQYFGPGTRLTVL.